This is a list of T cell receptor beta chains from one sample in a study of shared clonotypes between healthy human individuals. The assay was immunoSEQ multiplex PCR, and TCRdb's table has in-frame clones only and misses some. The data contain 2 million to 2.5 million clones, around 95% of them singletons. Sequenced input: naive CD4+ T cells sorted from blood. The receptor source for this set is a man between 18 and 35 years old in good health. Each CDR3 is given with its conserved first and last residue.

cdr3_length v_call cdr3_aa
14 TRBV5-6 CASSLVQDNSPLHF
14 TRBV2 CASSVHRDAGPQYF
14 TRBV2 CASSASDRLGEQYF
12 TRBV30 CAWSMSGYEQYF
16 TRBV7-2 CASSLVMNGKTDTQYF
14 TRBV10-3 CAIGSSTDGVEAFF
15 TRBV6-1 CASSPLTGPTDTQYF
13 TRBV6-5 CASSRGGQYEQYF
14 TRBV4-1 CASSQGTPGAEAFF
15 TRBV28 CASSSGTDSNQPQHF
16 TRBV28 CASSSGEGNMNTEAFF
11 TRBV6-5 CASRTGYEQYF
13 TRBV29-1 CSLLRQANTEAFF
14 TRBV9 CASSPLAGTGELFF
12 TRBV2 CASRTGAYEQYF
17 TRBV4-2 CASSQDVSGGAQETQYF
15 TRBV6-1 CASSDWMQAKQPQHF
16 TRBV19 CASSIGTGLSNQPQHF
19 TRBV7-2 CASSSAGQGVVVSGNTIYF
16 TRBV7-2 CASSLTVGANTGELFF
16 TRBV5-8 CASSFDSGGPSYEQYF
16 TRBV5-4 CASSLDGAQINQPQHF
15 TRBV4-2 CASSQENFQNQPQHF
12 TRBV29-1 CSVERGASEAFF